This T cell receptor (beta chain) was recorded in a study of cytomegalovirus exposure and HLA in healthy donors. About the research overall: Sequencing of 150 million to 200 million T cells in an earlier analysis found about 120 million unique TCR beta sequences.

A multiplex PCR was run with 60 Vbeta primers and 13 Jbeta primers. TCRdb's copy holds only in-frame clones and misses some; the assay was immunoSEQ multiplex PCR. Found here are around 200,000 clones, less than 85% of them singletons; the top ten hold about 4.6%. V was clipped by 1 base and J by 4 bases, with 14 bases between them. The CDR3 has 15 amino acids. Germline CDR1 reads SGHVS; CDR2 reads FNYEAQ. Sequencing used PBMCs. The clonotype was recovered from a man younger than 45 in good health and CMV-seropositive. The chain has TRBV7-6 and TRBJ2-7, with a weak D call TRBD1 (5 bases). CDR3 in DNA: TGTGCCAGCAGCTTAGGCAGTGGGGCGACTTACGAGCAGTACTTC. As protein: CASSLGSGATYEQYF.